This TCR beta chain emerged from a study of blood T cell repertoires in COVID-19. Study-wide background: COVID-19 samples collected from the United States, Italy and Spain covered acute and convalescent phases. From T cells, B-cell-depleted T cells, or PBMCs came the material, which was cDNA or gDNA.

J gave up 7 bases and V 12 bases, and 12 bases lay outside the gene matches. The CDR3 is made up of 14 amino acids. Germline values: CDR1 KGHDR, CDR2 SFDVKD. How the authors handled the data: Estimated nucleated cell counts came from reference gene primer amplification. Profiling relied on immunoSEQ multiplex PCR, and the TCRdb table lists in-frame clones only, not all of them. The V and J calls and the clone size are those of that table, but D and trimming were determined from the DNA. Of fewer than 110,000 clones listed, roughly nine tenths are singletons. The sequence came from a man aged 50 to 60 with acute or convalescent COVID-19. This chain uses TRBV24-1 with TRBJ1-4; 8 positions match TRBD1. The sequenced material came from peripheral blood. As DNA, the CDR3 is TGTGCCCTTAGAGGACAGGGAATTAGTGAAAAACTGTTTTTT. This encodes CALRGQGISEKLFF.